This T cell receptor (beta chain) is from a study of blood T cell repertoires in COVID-19. For the study at large: Nucleic acid was either cDNA or gDNA, and it came from T cells, B-cell-depleted T cells, or PBMCs.

The repertoire was sequenced with immunoSEQ multiplex PCR; TCRdb's copy has only in-frame clones and lacks some. The sample has approximately 230,000 clones, 88% seen once. With 2 bases removed from V and 4 bases from J, the gap between germline ends came to 11 bases. This CDR3 spans 14 amino acids. Germline loops: CDR1 MNHNS, CDR2 SASEGT. This rearrangement joins TRBV6-1 to TRBJ1-2, with a tentative D call TRBD1 (6 bases). The TCR originated in an elderly man with acute or convalescent COVID-19. Sequencing was done on a sample of peripheral blood. The DNA for the CDR3 is TGTGCCAGCAGTGAATACCAGGGGATCTATGGCTACACCTTC. Translation: CASSEYQGIYGYTF.